This T cell receptor beta chain was sequenced in a study of T cells in Graves' hyperthyroidism and ophthalmopathy. The wider study: Peripheral blood samples were taken at initial diagnosis, prior to any treatment. Study-level findings and limits: Most thyroid clonotypes that were expanded above 0.001 also turned up in blood.

Clinical symptoms, serum thyroxine, TRAb, thyroid ultrasound and orbital computed tomography informed diagnoses. This clonotype was picked up one time. Its antigen is as yet unknown. Germline V gene sequence: CDR1 LNHDA, CDR2 SQIVND (reference sequence). The V end was cut by 3 bases, the J end by 2 bases, with 11 bases between. CDR3 length: 16 amino acids. Template material for amplifying TCR beta CDR3 regions consisted of RNA transcripts. The TCR CDR3 was amplified in a first-round RT-PCR using the HTBI primer set. TCRdb recomputed calls from the multiplex PCR reads with MiXCR, one row per CDR3 protein. In the table there are some 560,000 distinct CDR3 sequences, roughly 14% of which are singletons.

The chain couples TRBV19 to TRBJ2-6; a possible D gene is TRBD2 (6 bases). The TCR sequence derives from a woman under 40 with Graves' hyperthyroidism. Sequenced sample: blood. CDR3 sequence: CASSIGGEPGANVLTF. CDR3 DNA: TGTGCCAGTAGTATTGGAGGGGAACCTGGGGCCAACGTCCTGACTTTC.